The TCR beta chain described here comes from a study of cytotoxic CD8 clonotypes in ibrutinib-treated CLL. Germline V gives CDR1 SNHLY, CDR2 FYNNEI. With 4 bases removed from V and 6 bases from J, the gap between germline ends came to 14 bases. CDR3 size: 14 residues. Sequencing used immunoSEQ multiplex PCR; TCRdb keeps in-frame clones, though not all of them. The table lists approximately 350,000 clones, 60% to 80% of them singletons. Sequenced here: PBMCs, sampled after 36 months of ibrutinib treatment. V is TRBV2 and J is TRBJ2-3, with D perhaps TRBD2 (6 bases). The source of this sequence is a human donor with chronic lymphocytic leukemia. CDR3 residues: CASSVEGFVDTQYF. CDR3 nucleotides: TGTGCCAGCAGTGTGGAGGGGTTCGTGGATACGCAGTATTTT.